The entry below gives a single T cell receptor beta chain sequence along with its context. This clone appeared once. Its binding antigen is unknown. One base away there is no much larger clone; base qualities are not given. The germline V and J ends show losses of 5 bases and 3 bases respectively, and no gene match explains 5 bases of the junction. Including cysteine and phenylalanine, the CDR3 has 15 amino acids. Only CDR3 DNA is held: 45 bases, read in frame from base 1. Per the germline V gene, MNHNS is the CDR1 and SASEGT is the CDR2. The data stem from a study of blood T cell repertoires in COVID-19 (dated by TCRdb to the early 2020s). Background on the whole study: Collaborator samples came from the United States, Italy and Spain and covered acute and convalescent phases of COVID-19. The prospective study material was composed of cDNA or gDNA derived from T cells, B-cell-depleted T cells, or PBMCs. Where available, HLA class I and class II types were obtained from metadata supplied by the sample provider rather than from assay-based typing. The samples were drawn from the first 160 participants of the ongoing ImmuneRACE study and from under 1,500 subjects provided by 6 global collaborators. The dataset comprised deeply sampled blood TCRbeta repertoires from subjects exposed to, actively infected with, or recovered from COVID-19. Nearly every sample came with metadata listing a de-identified subject ID, COVID-19 status, age in years and sex. The repertoires were released in a freely available public database intended as a resource for research on the immune response to SARS-CoV-2.

TCRbeta CDR3 regions were amplified from genomic DNA using the immunoSEQ Assay, a bias-controlled multiplex PCR. Under the source paper's analysis protocol: Within the assay, amplification of reference gene primers was used to estimate how many nucleated cells each sample contained. Sequence reads were collapsed and filtered to measure the absolute abundance of every unique TCRbeta CDR3 rearrangement. For each sample, productive Simpson clonality was calculated as the square root of Simpson's diversity index over productive rearrangements. What TCRdb holds here is the immuneACCESS table cut down to in-frame rearrangements. Part of the clones is not present; checked against another copy, under half of the missing clones reflect an unresolved V gene, and the others are unexplained. Clone size and the V and J calls come from that table; the DNA yielded D and trimming. The sample contains 160,000 or so clones, about 88% of them found a single time. The ten top clones hold less than 6.5% of the sample.

One collaborating source in Seattle enrolled patients during active infection and followed them longitudinally through the course of disease. Collaborating institutions collected whole blood in K2EDTA tubes following their own protocols. For TCRbeta analysis, collaborators shipped samples as frozen whole blood, isolated PBMCs, or DNA extracted from either of those sample types. On the study overall, not on this receptor specifically: How much clinical and demographic metadata was included differed by source and by participant, and the metadata was provided uncurated.

Sequenced material: peripheral blood. The TCR comes from a woman aged 45-59 years with COVID-19, enrolled during active disease. Rearrangement joined TRBV6-1 to TRBJ1-5; TRBD1 aligns with 9 central bases. The nucleotides read TGTGCCAGCAGTTCAGGACAGGGGCCCAATCAGCCCCAGCATTTT. The translation is CASSSGQGPNQPQHF.